This T cell receptor (beta chain) stems from a study of T cell clusters in autoimmune cytopenias. CDR1 and CDR2 from the germline V gene are SQVTM and ANQGSEA. The CDR3 spans 13 residues. Its frequency marks this clonotype as medium-sized. TRB rearrangements were amplified by touch-down multiplex PCR with mixed TRB-A/B primers. TCRdb reworked the multiplex PCR reads into one entry per CDR3 protein, no DNA. The table lists around 9,500 distinct CDR3 sequences. Roughly 38,000 genome equivalents of blood DNA were amplified for TRB. This TCR derives from a human donor with an autoimmune cytopenia or autoimmune hepatitis (not recorded which). The V call is TRBV29-1, the J call TRBJ1-1; the TRBD1 assignment by TCRdb is unverifiable without DNA. Source material: peripheral blood. The CDR3 spells CSVRRVPNTEAFF.